This T cell receptor (beta chain) is drawn from a study of blood T cell repertoires in COVID-19. Trimming pared 7 bases from V and 2 bases from J, leaving 20 bases between. The germline V gene has CDR1 LNHDA and CDR2 SQIVND (reference sequence). CDR3 length: 16 residues. TCRdb's copy holds only in-frame clones and misses some; the assay was immunoSEQ multiplex PCR. The data show 350,000 to 450,000 clones, 86% seen once. This chain connects TRBV19 to TRBJ1-1; D gene uncertain. Sequencing was done on a sample of peripheral blood. The TCR sequence derives from a woman aged 55-70 years with COVID-19, enrolled during active disease. The CDR3 reads CASTSKERTYNTEAFF. In nucleotides, the CDR3 is TGTGCCAGTACCTCAAAGGAGAGGACTTATAACACTGAAGCTTTCTTT. The full variable domain, with the rest looked up from reference TRBV19 and TRBJ1-1, is DGGITQSPKYLFRKEGQNVTLSCEQNLNHDAMYWYRQDPGQGLRLIYYSQIVNDFQKGDIAEGYSVSREKKESFPLTVTSAQKNPTAFYLCASTSKERTYNTEAFFGQGTRLTVV.